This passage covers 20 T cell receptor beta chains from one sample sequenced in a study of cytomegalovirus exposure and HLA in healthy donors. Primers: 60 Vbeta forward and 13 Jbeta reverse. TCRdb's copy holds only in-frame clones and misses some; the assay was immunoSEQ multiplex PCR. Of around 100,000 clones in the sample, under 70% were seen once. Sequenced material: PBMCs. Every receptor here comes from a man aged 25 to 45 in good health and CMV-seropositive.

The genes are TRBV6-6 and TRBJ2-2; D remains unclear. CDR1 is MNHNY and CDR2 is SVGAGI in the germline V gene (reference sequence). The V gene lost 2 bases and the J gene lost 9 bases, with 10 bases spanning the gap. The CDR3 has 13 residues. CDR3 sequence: CASSYPGQWELFF. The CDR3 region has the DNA TGTGCCAGCAGTTACCCGGGTCAGTGGGAGCTGTTTTTT.

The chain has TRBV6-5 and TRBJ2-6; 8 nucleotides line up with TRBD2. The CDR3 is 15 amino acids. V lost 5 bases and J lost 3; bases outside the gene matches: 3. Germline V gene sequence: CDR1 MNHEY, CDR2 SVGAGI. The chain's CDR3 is CASSRGGNGANVLTF. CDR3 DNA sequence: TGTGCCAGCAGTCGGGGGGGGAATGGGGCCAACGTCCTGACTTTC.

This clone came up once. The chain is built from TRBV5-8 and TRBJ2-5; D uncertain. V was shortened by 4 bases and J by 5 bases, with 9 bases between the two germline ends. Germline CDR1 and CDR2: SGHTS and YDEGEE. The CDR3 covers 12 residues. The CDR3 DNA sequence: TGTGCCAGCAGCGCCCAGGTGGAGACCCAGTACTTC. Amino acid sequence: CASSAQVETQYF.

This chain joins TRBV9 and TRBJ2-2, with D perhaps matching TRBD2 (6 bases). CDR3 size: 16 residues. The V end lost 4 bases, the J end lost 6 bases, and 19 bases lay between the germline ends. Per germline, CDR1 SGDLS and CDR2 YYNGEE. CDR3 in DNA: TGTGCCAGCAGCCCTCGGGGAACGGGGGTGGCCGGGGAGCTGTTTTTT. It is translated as CASSPRGTGVAGELFF.

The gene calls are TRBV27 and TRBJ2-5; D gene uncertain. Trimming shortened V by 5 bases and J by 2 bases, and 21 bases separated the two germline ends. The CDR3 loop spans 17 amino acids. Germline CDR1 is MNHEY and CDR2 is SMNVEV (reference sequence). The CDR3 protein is CASSPRYAARRQETQYF. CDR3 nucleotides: TGTGCCAGCAGTCCGCGGTACGCAGCGCGGCGGCAAGAGACCCAGTACTTC.

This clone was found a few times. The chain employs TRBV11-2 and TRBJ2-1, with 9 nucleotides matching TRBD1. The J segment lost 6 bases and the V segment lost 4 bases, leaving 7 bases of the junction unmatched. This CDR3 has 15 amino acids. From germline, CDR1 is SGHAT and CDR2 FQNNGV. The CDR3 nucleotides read TGTGCCAGCAGCTCACCCGGGACAGGGACCAATGAGCAGTTCTTC. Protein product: CASSSPGTGTNEQFF.

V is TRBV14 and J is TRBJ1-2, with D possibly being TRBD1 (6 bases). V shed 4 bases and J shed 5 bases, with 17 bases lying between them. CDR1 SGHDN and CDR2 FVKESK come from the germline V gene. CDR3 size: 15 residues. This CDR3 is CASSPQGARGYGYTF. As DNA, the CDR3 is TGTGCCAGCAGCCCTCAGGGTGCCAGGGGATATGGCTACACCTTC.

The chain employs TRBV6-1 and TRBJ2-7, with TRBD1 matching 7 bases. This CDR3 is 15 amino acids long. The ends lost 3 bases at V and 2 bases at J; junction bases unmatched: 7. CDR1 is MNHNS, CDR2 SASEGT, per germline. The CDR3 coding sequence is TGTGCCAGCAGTGAGGCCCTTGACAGGGCCTACGAGCAGTACGTC. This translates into CASSEALDRAYEQYV.

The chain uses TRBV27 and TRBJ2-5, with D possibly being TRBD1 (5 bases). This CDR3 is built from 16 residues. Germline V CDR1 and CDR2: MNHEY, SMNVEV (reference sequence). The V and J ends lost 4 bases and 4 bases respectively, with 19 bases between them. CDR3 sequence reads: CASSSAAGLERETQYF. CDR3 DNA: TGTGCCAGCAGTTCCGCCGCAGGGCTGGAGCGAGAGACCCAGTACTTC.

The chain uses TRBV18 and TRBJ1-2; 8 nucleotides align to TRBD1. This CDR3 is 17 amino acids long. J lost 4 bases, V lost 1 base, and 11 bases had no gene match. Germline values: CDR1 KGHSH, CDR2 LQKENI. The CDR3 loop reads CASSPRAHQGAGYGYTF. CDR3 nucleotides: TGTGCCAGCTCACCACGAGCCCATCAGGGGGCGGGCTATGGCTACACCTTC.

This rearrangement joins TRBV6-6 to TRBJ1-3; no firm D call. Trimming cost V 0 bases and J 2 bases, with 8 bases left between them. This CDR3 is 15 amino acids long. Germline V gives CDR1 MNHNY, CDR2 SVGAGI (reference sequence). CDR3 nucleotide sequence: TGTGCCAGCAGTTACTCGGTACAGACTGGAAACACCATATATTTT. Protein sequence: CASSYSVQTGNTIYF.

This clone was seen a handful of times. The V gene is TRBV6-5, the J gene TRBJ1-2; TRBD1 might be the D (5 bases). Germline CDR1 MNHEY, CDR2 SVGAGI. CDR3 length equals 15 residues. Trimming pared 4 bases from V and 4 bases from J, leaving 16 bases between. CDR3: CASSLGNRFTYGYTF. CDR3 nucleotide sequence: TGTGCCAGCAGTTTGGGAAACAGGTTTACCTATGGCTACACCTTC.

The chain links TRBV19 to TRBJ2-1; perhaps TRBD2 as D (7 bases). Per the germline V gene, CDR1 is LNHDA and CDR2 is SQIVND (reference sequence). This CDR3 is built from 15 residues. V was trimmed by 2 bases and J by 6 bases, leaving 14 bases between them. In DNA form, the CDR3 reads TGTGCCAGTAGTATAATGGGGGGGCTTCGCAATGAGCAGTTCTTC. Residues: CASSIMGGLRNEQFF.

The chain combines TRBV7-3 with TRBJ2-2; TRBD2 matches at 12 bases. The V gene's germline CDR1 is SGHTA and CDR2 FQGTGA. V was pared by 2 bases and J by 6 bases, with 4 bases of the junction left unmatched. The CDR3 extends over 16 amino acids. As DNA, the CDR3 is TGTGCCAGCAGCTTATCAGCTAGCGGGGGGGCCGGGGAGCTGTTTTTT. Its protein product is CASSLSASGGAGELFF.

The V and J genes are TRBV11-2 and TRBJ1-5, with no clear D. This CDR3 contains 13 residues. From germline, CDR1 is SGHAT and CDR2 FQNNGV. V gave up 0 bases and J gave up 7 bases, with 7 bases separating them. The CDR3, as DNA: TGTGCCAGCAGCTTAGATCGGGGACAGCCCCAGCATTTT. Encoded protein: CASSLDRGQPQHF.

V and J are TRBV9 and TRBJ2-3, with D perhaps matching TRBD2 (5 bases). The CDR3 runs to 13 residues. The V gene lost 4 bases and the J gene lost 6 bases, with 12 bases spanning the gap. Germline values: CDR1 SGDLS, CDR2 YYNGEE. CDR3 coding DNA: TGTGCCAGCAGCTTAGGACTCCTGGATACGCAGTATTTT. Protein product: CASSLGLLDTQYF.

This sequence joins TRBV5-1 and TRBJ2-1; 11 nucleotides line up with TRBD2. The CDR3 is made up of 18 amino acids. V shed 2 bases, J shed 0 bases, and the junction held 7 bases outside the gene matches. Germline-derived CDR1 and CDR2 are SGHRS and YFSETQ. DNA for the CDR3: TGCGCCAGCAGCTTACTACCTAGCGGGGGGAGCTCCTACAATGAGCAGTTCTTC. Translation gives CASSLLPSGGSSYNEQFF. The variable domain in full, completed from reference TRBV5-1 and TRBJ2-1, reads KAGVTQTPRYLIKTRGQQVTLSCSPISGHRSVSWYQQTPGQGLQFLFEYFSETQRNKGNFPGRFSGRQFSNSRSEMNVSTLELGDSALYLCASSLLPSGGSSYNEQFFGPGTRLTVL.

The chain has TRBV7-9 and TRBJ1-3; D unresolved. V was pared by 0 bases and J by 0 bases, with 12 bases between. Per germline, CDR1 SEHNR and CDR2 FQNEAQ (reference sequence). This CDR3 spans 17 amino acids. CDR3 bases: TGTGCCAGCAGCTTAGCGGGCCAACCAACCTCTGGAAACACCATATATTTT. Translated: CASSLAGQPTSGNTIYF.

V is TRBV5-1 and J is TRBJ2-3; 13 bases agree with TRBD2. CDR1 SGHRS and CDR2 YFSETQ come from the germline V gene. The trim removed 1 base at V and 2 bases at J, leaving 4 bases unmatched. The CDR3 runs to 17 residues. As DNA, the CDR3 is TGCGCCAGCAGCTTGCGACTAGCGGGGGGCCCCACAGATACGCAGTATTTT. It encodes CASSLRLAGGPTDTQYF.

CDR3 residues: CASSLGTPDNEKLFF. The CDR3, as DNA: TGTGCCAGCAGCTTGGGGACACCTGATAATGAAAAACTGTTTTTT. The chain links TRBV5-4 to TRBJ1-4, with D possibly TRBD1 on 5 matching bases. CDR3 length equals 15 residues. CDR1 SGHNT and CDR2 YYREEE come from the germline V gene (reference sequence). V was cut by 0 bases and J by 4 bases, with 10 bases left in between.